Listed below are T cell receptor beta chains from one sample, sequenced in a study of identical twins. Using its own MiXCR run on the 5' RACE reads, TCRdb lists one record per CDR3 protein. Here the sample spans hundreds of thousands of distinct CDR3 sequences, 15% to 20% being singletons. These data also formed part of another study, on T cells expressing NK-cell markers.

The source material was PBMCs. These receptor sequences come from a woman aged 18-29 years in good health. Both conserved end residues are part of each CDR3. D genes are given only for firm matches. The size field is filled for only some rows; it gives once, few, many or a size class.

j_call	d_call	v_call	clone_size	cdr3_nt	cdr3_aa
TRBJ1-5	.	TRBV6-1	many	TGTGCCAGCAGTCGAAAAGGAGGCTCGCCCCAGCATTTT	CASSRKGGSPQHF
TRBJ1-2	.	TRBV12-5	few	TGTGCTAGTGGTTTAAACTATGGCTACACCTTC	CASGLNYGYTF
TRBJ2-7	.	TRBV6-5	.	TGTGCCAGCAGTTACTCTTGGGACTCCCGATACGAGCAGTACTTC	CASSYSWDSRYEQYF
TRBJ2-2	.	TRBV12-3/TRBV12-4	few	TGTGCCAGCAGTTCGACGGGGTGGACCGGGGAGCTGTTTTTT	CASSSTGWTGELFF
TRBJ1-1	.	TRBV5-1	few	TGCGCCAGCAGCTCCGACAGAAGGTGGGGCACTGAAGCTTTCTTT	CASSSDRRWGTEAFF
TRBJ2-6	.	TRBV20-1	few	TGCAGTGCTAGAGATCACCGATTCCCTGGGGCCAACGTCCTGACTTTC	CSARDHRFPGANVLTF
TRBJ2-6	.	TRBV29-1	few	TGCAGCGTTTCAGGGCCTGGGGCCAACGTCCTGACTTTC	CSVSGPGANVLTF
TRBJ2-3	TRBD1	TRBV24-1	.	TGTGCCACCAGTGAAGCTGGGACAGGGAATACGCAGTATTTT	CATSEAGTGNTQYF
TRBJ2-1	TRBD2	TRBV6-2/TRBV6-3	few	TGTGCCAGTCGTCTAGCGGGGGCGGGGGAGCAGTTCTTC	CASRLAGAGEQFF
TRBJ2-7	TRBD1	TRBV10-3	.	TGTGCCGGAAGCCGGGACAGTGTGTCCAACGAGCAGTACTTC	CAGSRDSVSNEQYF
TRBJ1-1	TRBD1	TRBV2	.	TGTGCCAGCAGCTACTACAGGGGGAACACTGAAGCTTTCTTT	CASSYYRGNTEAFF
TRBJ1-6	.	TRBV6-5	few	TGTGCCAGCAGTTTCACTAAGGGGGAATATTCACCCCTCCACTTT	CASSFTKGEYSPLHF
TRBJ2-6	.	TRBV12-3/TRBV12-4	.	TGTGCCAGCAGTTTACGGTTAGGGCAGGGGATGGGTGGGGCCAACGTCCTGACTTTC	CASSLRLGQGMGGANVLTF
TRBJ1-1	.	TRBV4-3	few	TGCGCCAGCAGCCAAGAACCCTTGACCCCTGAAGCTTTCTTT	CASSQEPLTPEAFF
TRBJ1-2	TRBD1	TRBV12-3/TRBV12-4	few	TGTGCCAGCAGTGATAGGACAGGGGCCGGCTACACCTTC	CASSDRTGAGYTF
TRBJ2-2	.	TRBV4-3	few	TGCGCCAGCAGCCAAGACATGGTTAGCAGGGCACGCGGGGAGCTGTTTTTT	CASSQDMVSRARGELFF
TRBJ2-7	.	TRBV20-1	few	TGCAGTGCTAGAGATGCCTCCCTGGGTCACGAGCAGTACTTC	CSARDASLGHEQYF
TRBJ2-3	.	TRBV9	few	TGTGCCAGCAGCGTAGGGGACCTACTACTAGATACGCAGTATTTT	CASSVGDLLLDTQYF
TRBJ1-5	.	TRBV27	.	TGTGCCAGCAGTTTCTTCCCTATCAGGGCGAATCAGCCCCAGCATTTT	CASSFFPIRANQPQHF
TRBJ1-1	TRBD1	TRBV12-3/TRBV12-4	few	TGTGCCAGCTGGACAGGACTTAACACTGAAGCTTTCTTT	CASWTGLNTEAFF
TRBJ1-4	.	TRBV20-1	many	TGCAGTGCTAGCCGAGGGTACTTAAACCCTAATGAAAAACTGTTTTTT	CSASRGYLNPNEKLFF
TRBJ2-1	.	TRBV9	few	TGTGCCAGCAGCGTAGGGACCATCCCGGGGAATGAGCAGTTCTTC	CASSVGTIPGNEQFF
TRBJ2-6	TRBD2	TRBV20-1	.	TGCAGTGCGGCGGGAGGTGACTCTGGGGCCAACGTCCTGACTTTC	CSAAGGDSGANVLTF
TRBJ2-5	.	TRBV27	few	TGTGCCAGCAGTCCCTATGAGGGACAAGAGACCCAGTACTTC	CASSPYEGQETQYF
TRBJ2-3	.	TRBV20-1	.	TGCAGTGCTAGCGGAGCGGAGACTAGCACAGATACGCAGTATTTT	CSASGAETSTDTQYF
TRBJ2-1	TRBD2	TRBV20-1	few	TGCAGTGCTAGACCCGGACTAGCGGGAGTACTGAATGAGCAGTTCTTC	CSARPGLAGVLNEQFF
TRBJ2-1	TRBD1	TRBV10-3	.	TGTGCCATCAATTGGGGACAGGGTCACAATGAGCAGTTCTTC	CAINWGQGHNEQFF
TRBJ1-1	.	TRBV4-1	.	TGCGCCAGCAGCCACCTCAGGACCGAGAAAGCTTTCTTT	CASSHLRTEKAFF
TRBJ2-7	.	TRBV7-6	.	TGTGCCAGCAGCAAGGGGGCTAGCGCCTACGAGCAGTACTTC	CASSKGASAYEQYF
TRBJ1-1	.	TRBV7-7	few	TGTGCTAGCAGCCAAGCGGTGAACACTGAAGCTTTCTTT	CASSQAVNTEAFF
TRBJ2-3	.	TRBV6-5	.	TGTGCCAGCAGTTACGGGGGGGCAGTGGATACGCAGTATTTT	CASSYGGAVDTQYF
TRBJ1-2	.	TRBV30	.	TGTGCCTGGAGTGAGGACAGAAACTATGGCTACACCTTC	CAWSEDRNYGYTF
TRBJ2-1	.	TRBV4-1	.	TGCGCCAGCAGCCCCGGGGCCCGCCTCTCCTACAATGAGCAGTTCTTC	CASSPGARLSYNEQFF
TRBJ2-1	.	TRBV3-1	.	TGTGCCAGCAGCCAAGTGTCGGGGGCGGGGTCCTACAATGAGCAGTTCTTC	CASSQVSGAGSYNEQFF
TRBJ2-3	TRBD2	TRBV9	.	TGTGCCAGCAGCGTTCTAGGGTACCCGGGGGGAACGCAGTATTTT	CASSVLGYPGGTQYF
TRBJ2-2	TRBD1	TRBV12-3/TRBV12-4	many	TGTGCCAGCACGCGGACAGGGGTTCCCGGGGAGCTGTTTTTT	CASTRTGVPGELFF
TRBJ1-2	TRBD1	TRBV20-1	few	TGCAGTGCTAGAGACCCAGGGACAGGCGATGGCTACACCTTC	CSARDPGTGDGYTF
TRBJ2-3	TRBD2	TRBV7-9	few	TGTGCCAGCAGCAAGGGAGCTAGCGGGAGGGGGTCAGATACGCAGTATTTT	CASSKGASGRGSDTQYF
TRBJ2-3	TRBD2	TRBV9	.	TGTGCTAGCAGCGAGAGCGGGGTTGGTGATACGCAGTATTTT	CASSESGVGDTQYF
TRBJ1-2	.	TRBV7-2	.	TGTGCCACCAATGGGGCCCCCGGATACTATGGCTACACCTTC	CATNGAPGYYGYTF
TRBJ1-1	.	TRBV7-2	few	TGTGCCAGCAGCTTAGAACCTAACCACACTGAAGCTTTCTTT	CASSLEPNHTEAFF
TRBJ2-3	.	TRBV7-2	.	TGTGCCAGCACCAGGTCGGGGTTCAGAAGGGATACGCAGTATTTT	CASTRSGFRRDTQYF
TRBJ2-5	.	TRBV5-6	many	TGTGCCAGCAGCTTGGCTGGGACACCTCACCAAGAGACCCAGTACTTC	CASSLAGTPHQETQYF
TRBJ2-1	.	TRBV19	.	TGTGCCAGTAGTCCAGGGAACAGGGCGGAGTTCTTC	CASSPGNRAEFF
TRBJ1-2	.	TRBV7-9	few	TGTGCCAGCAGCTTAGCACGACAATTCTATGGCTACACCTTC	CASSLARQFYGYTF
TRBJ2-1	TRBD2	TRBV4-3	.	TGCGCCAGCAGCCAAGATCGTTCTAGCGGGAGGGCCGATGAGCAGTTCTTC	CASSQDRSSGRADEQFF
TRBJ2-3	.	TRBV20-1	.	TGCAGTGCGCAAGGGACTCAACCAAGCACAGATACGCAGTATTTT	CSAQGTQPSTDTQYF
TRBJ1-1	TRBD1	TRBV6-1	.	TGTGCCAGCAGCCGAGGACAGGGGGCTCCTGAAGCTTTCTTT	CASSRGQGAPEAFF
TRBJ1-1	.	TRBV7-9	few	TGTGCCAGCGGCCAGGGAACTGAAGCTTTCTTT	CASGQGTEAFF
TRBJ2-7	TRBD1	TRBV5-1	few	TGCGCCAGCAGCCCCTGGGGACAGGGGGACGAGCAGTACTTC	CASSPWGQGDEQYF
TRBJ1-2	.	TRBV5-1	.	TGCGCCAGCAGCTTGGCGCAGGGAGGCGGCTACACCTTC	CASSLAQGGGYTF
TRBJ1-2	.	TRBV20-1	many	TGCAGTGCTAAACGCCAGGGAGACTATGGCTACACCTTC	CSAKRQGDYGYTF
TRBJ2-1	.	TRBV29-1	few	TGCAGCGTTTCCCACTACAATGAGCAGTTCTTC	CSVSHYNEQFF
TRBJ2-1	.	TRBV4-1	many	TGCGCCAGCAGCCAAGAACGAGGGTGGGGCTCCAATGAGCAGTTCTTC	CASSQERGWGSNEQFF
TRBJ2-2	.	TRBV27	.	TGTGCCAGCAGATTAGGACACGGGGAGCTGTTTTTT	CASRLGHGELFF